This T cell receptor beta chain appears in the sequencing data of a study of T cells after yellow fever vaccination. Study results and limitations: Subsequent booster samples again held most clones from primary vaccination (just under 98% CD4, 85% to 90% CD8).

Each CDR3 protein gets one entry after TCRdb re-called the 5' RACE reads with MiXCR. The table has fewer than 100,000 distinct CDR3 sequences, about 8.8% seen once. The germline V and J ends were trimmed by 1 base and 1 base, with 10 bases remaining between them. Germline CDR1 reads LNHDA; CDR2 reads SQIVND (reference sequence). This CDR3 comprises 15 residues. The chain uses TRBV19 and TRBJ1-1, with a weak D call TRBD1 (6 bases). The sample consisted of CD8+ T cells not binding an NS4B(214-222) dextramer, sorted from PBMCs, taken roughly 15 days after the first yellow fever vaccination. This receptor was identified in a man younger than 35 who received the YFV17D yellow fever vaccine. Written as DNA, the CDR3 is TGTGCCAGTAGTATAGGAGGGGGGTCGAACACTGAAGCTTTCTTT. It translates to CASSIGGGSNTEAFF.